This T cell receptor beta chain was documented in a study of cytomegalovirus exposure and HLA in healthy donors. Study results and caveats: In vitro testing confirmed a few CMV-associated chains as specific for CMV antigens. In a later analysis, TCR beta V- and J-gene trimming was associated with a missense DCLRE1C variant.

In regard to this clone: Its antigen is unknown.

The donors (healthy individuals) were bone marrow donors. 60 Vbeta and 13 Jbeta primers were used in PCR. Some clones are missing from TCRdb's copy, which holds only in-frame ones; the method was immunoSEQ multiplex PCR. The sample has roughly 200,000 clones, approximately 80% seen once. The clonotype comes from a woman in her thirties or forties in good health and CMV-seronegative. The sample comprised PBMCs.

The CDR3 sequence is CASSIASRGNTEAFF. The CDR3, as DNA: TGTGCCAGTAGTATAGCTAGCAGGGGGAACACTGAAGCTTTCTTT. The V call is TRBV19, the J call TRBJ1-1; possible D gene TRBD1, 6 bases. The germline CDR1 and CDR2 sequences are LNHDA and SQIVND (reference sequence). The CDR3 extends over 15 amino acids. The V end lost 1 base, the J end lost 1 base, and 10 bases lay between the germline ends.